This T cell receptor beta chain was observed in a study of cytomegalovirus exposure and HLA in healthy donors. Study results and caveats: Earlier analysis looked at TCR beta V segments, and most were productive about 90% or about 30% of the time.

V lost 4 bases and J lost 1; bases outside the gene matches: 6. CDR3 size: 15 residues. Looked up from germline, CDR1 is SGHAT and CDR2 is FQDESV (reference sequence). PCR used 60 Vbeta primers and 13 Jbeta primers. Generated by immunoSEQ multiplex PCR, the TCRdb table keeps only in-frame clones and is missing some. This sample has some 200,000 clones, with 84% found just once. As to this clone: Its matching antigen is unknown.

Sequenced input: PBMCs. The chain links TRBV11-1 to TRBJ2-5; 7 bases align to TRBD2. This clonotype was obtained from a woman aged 45-65 years in good health and CMV-seropositive. The DNA of the CDR3 is TGTGCCAGCAGCTCTGGGCGGGGGATCCAAGAGACCCAGTACTTC. The encoded protein is CASSSGRGIQETQYF.